This T cell receptor beta chain was observed in a study of OX40 agonist ivuxolimab in advanced cancers. The wider study: Three individuals attained partial responses, comprising one hepatocellular carcinoma case and two cutaneous melanoma cases.

V was trimmed by 6 bases and J by 6 bases, leaving 8 bases between them. From germline, CDR1 is SNHLY and CDR2 FYNNEI. The CDR3 is made up of 12 amino acids. Sequencing was performed with immunoSEQ multiplex PCR; in TCRdb, only in-frame clones are kept and a portion is missing. The sample lists about 32,000 clones, roughly 84% occurring once. The rearrangement links TRBV2 to TRBJ1-4; D perhaps matches TRBD1 (5 bases). The sequence derives from an adult with an advanced solid tumor such as melanoma, head and neck, liver or kidney cancer. The sequences come from CD4+ or CD8+ T cells sorted from blood, collected in a trial of the OX40 agonist ivuxolimab. The CDR3 DNA sequence: TGTGCCAGCAGGGGGACGTATGAAAAACTGTTTTTT. This gives the protein CASRGTYEKLFF.